This entry features one T cell receptor (beta chain) sequence. The sample comes from a study of shared T cell receptors in the human thymus. Sequencing was performed with immunoSEQ multiplex PCR; in TCRdb, only in-frame clones are kept and a portion is missing. The table shows some 700,000 clones, with approximately 85% occurring only once. This same sample was also part of a study on human thymus T cells. From that paper: Healthy Finnish infants undergoing corrective surgery for congenital heart defects were the donors. Thymic material originated from resections removed in the course of corrective heart surgery. Related work showed strongly overlapping thymic repertoires across unrelated individuals.

This TCR derives from a girl in the first two years of life with a congenital heart defect. Sequencing input: thymocytes.

The CDR3 is CASSFRYTNREGYGYTF. The CDR3 nucleotides are TGCGCCAGCAGCTTTCGCTACACCAACAGGGAGGGCTATGGCTACACCTTC. The chain joins TRBV5-1 to TRBJ1-2, with D tentatively TRBD1 (6 bases). The CDR3 loop spans 17 amino acids. The V end was cut by 2 bases, the J end by 4 bases, with 21 bases between. The germline V gene encodes CDR1 SGHRS and CDR2 YFSETQ.